The entry below gives a single T cell receptor (beta chain) sequence along with its context. What it recognizes is unknown. Germline V gene sequence: CDR1 LGHNA, CDR2 YSLEER. The CDR3 is 15 amino acids. Amplification used 60 Vbeta primers and 13 Jbeta primers. The table came from immunoSEQ multiplex PCR; TCRdb's copy has only in-frame clones and leaves some out. Of 180,000 or so clones listed, approximately 85% were seen once; the top ten hold approximately 8.5%. The data originate from a study of cytomegalovirus exposure and HLA in healthy donors. Study outcomes and limitations: The authors listed some 150 TCR beta chains as cytomegalovirus-associated. Rare TCR sequences dominated, though some public TCRs recurred in many donors. Presence/absence analyses took donor sequencing depth as roughly uniform.

The genes are TRBV4-3 and TRBJ2-5; 7 bases are a match to TRBD1. The DNA end is a closer match to TRBJ2-7, so the J assignment may be wrong. Input material: PBMCs. The sequence was collected from a man younger than 35 in good health and CMV-seropositive. The chain's CDR3 is CASSQETGQSYEQYF. CDR3 in DNA: TGCGCCAGCAGCCAAGAAACGGGACAGTCCTACGAGCAGTACTTC.